In this sample, the clone carrying this T cell receptor (beta chain) turned up a few times. Its specificity is not known. TCRdb re-analysed the RT-PCR reads in MiXCR, keeping a single row per CDR3 protein. The sample includes around 530,000 distinct CDR3 sequences, about 17% of them seen just once. This sample stems from a study of response to subunit inactivated influenza vaccine. Study-wide results and limits: Only a handful of new T cells, the authors suggested, are recruited with each seasonal influenza vaccination.

The germline CDR1 and CDR2 sequences are SGHDT and YYEEEE. The germline V and J ends were trimmed by 0 bases and 4 bases, with 10 bases remaining between them. The CDR3 is 15 amino acids. Sequences were derived from CD4+ T cells sorted from PBMCs, sampled around 25 months after vaccination. The J gene is TRBJ2-2, the V gene TRBV5-6; no firm D call. The TCR sequence derives from a man between 50 and 69 years old who received an inactivated influenza vaccine. CDR3 sequence: CASSLGTLSTGELFF. In DNA, the CDR3 is TGTGCCAGCAGCTTGGGGACCTTGTCCACCGGGGAGCTGTTTTTT.